These T cell receptor beta chains were read from a single sample in a study of cytomegalovirus exposure and HLA in healthy donors. Some clones are missing from TCRdb's copy, which holds only in-frame ones; the method was immunoSEQ multiplex PCR. The sample has roughly 42,000 clones. Sequencing was done on a sample of PBMCs. Receptor source: a man aged 25-40 years in good health and CMV-seronegative. Each CDR3 is given with its conserved first and last residue. D genes are given only for firm matches.

j_gene	v_gene	d_gene	CDR3nt	CDR3aa
TRBJ2-7	TRBV7-2	.	TGTGCCAGCAGCTTGGCCCCTGGGGCTGGCGAGCAGTACTTC	CASSLAPGAGEQYF
TRBJ1-5	TRBV19	.	TGTGCCAGTACTCAGGCGGGGACGGAACAGCCCCAGCATTTT	CASTQAGTEQPQHF
TRBJ2-2	TRBV5-1	.	TGCGCCAGCAGCTTGGGAAGGGGAACCAAGCAGGGGGAGCTGTTTTTT	CASSLGRGTKQGELFF
TRBJ1-2	TRBV4-3	.	TGCGCCAGCAGCCAAGATAGGGGTGGCTACACCTTC	CASSQDRGGYTF
TRBJ2-5	TRBV18	TRBD2	TGTGCCAGCTCACCATGGTATCCTAGCGGGAGGGGAAGGCAAGAGACCCAGTACTTC	CASSPWYPSGRGRQETQYF
TRBJ1-4	TRBV30	.	TGTGCCTGGAGTGCTCAGGGGACTAATGAAAAACTGTTTTTT	CAWSAQGTNEKLFF
TRBJ2-1	TRBV9	.	TGTGCCAGCAGCGAGAGGGCGGGACCCTACAATGAGCAGTTCTTC	CASSERAGPYNEQFF
TRBJ2-7	TRBV6-5	TRBD2	TGTGCCAGCAGTGTACCGGGACTAGGGGTCTCCGAGCAGTACTTC	CASSVPGLGVSEQYF
TRBJ1-3	TRBV11-2	TRBD1	TGTGCCAGCAGCTTAGGAAGGGGGCCCGGAAACACCATATATTTT	CASSLGRGPGNTIYF
TRBJ2-3	TRBV7-3	TRBD2	TGTGCCAGCAGCCCCTCTATAATGAGCGGGGGGAGCACAGATAAGCAGTATTTT	CASSPSIMSGGSTDKQYF
TRBJ2-7	TRBV7-2	.	TGTGCCAGCAGCTTAAGCAGGGCTATCTCCTACGAGCAGTACTTC	CASSLSRAISYEQYF
TRBJ2-1	TRBV6-5	TRBD2	TGTGCCAGCAGGGTACTAGCGGGAGACGAAAATGAGCAGTTCTTC	CASRVLAGDENEQFF
TRBJ2-7	TRBV15	.	TGTGCCACCAGCAGAGATCGGGGGACCCCCTACGAGCAGTACTTC	CATSRDRGTPYEQYF
TRBJ1-3	TRBV19	.	TGTGCCAGTAGTACCGACACGGCTGGAAACACCATATATTTT	CASSTDTAGNTIYF
TRBJ2-1	TRBV19	TRBD2	TGTGCCAGTAGTATAGCGGGGGGGAATTACAATGAGCAGTTCTTC	CASSIAGGNYNEQFF
TRBJ2-7	TRBV5-1	TRBD1	TGCGCCAGCAGCATACAGGGGTTGAGCTACGAGCAGTACTTC	CASSIQGLSYEQYF
TRBJ2-7	TRBV30	.	TGTGCCTCCCGGGCGGGGCCAACCTACGAGCAGTACTTC	CASRAGPTYEQYF
TRBJ2-7	TRBV5-1	TRBD2	TGCGCCAGCAACCCCTCCTGGCGGGAGATCGCCTACGAGCAGTACTTC	CASNPSWREIAYEQYF
TRBJ1-2	TRBV6-5	.	TGTGCCAGCGAGGGCATCGGTGGCTACACCTTC	CASEGIGGYTF
TRBJ1-2	TRBV6-5	TRBD1	TGTGCCAGCAGTTACTCAAAATGGGACAGGGATGGCTACACCTTC	CASSYSKWDRDGYTF
TRBJ1-3	TRBV5-1	TRBD1	TGCGCCAGCAGCGTACGAACAGGGGCTGGAAACACCATATATTTT	CASSVRTGAGNTIYF
TRBJ2-3	TRBV7-2	.	TGTGCCAGCAGCTTAGGCCTCCAGGGAATCACGCAGTATTTT	CASSLGLQGITQYF
TRBJ2-7	TRBV11-2	TRBD2	TGTGCCAGCAGCGAGCGGGGCTACGAGCAGTACTTC	CASSERGYEQYF
TRBJ2-7	TRBV30	.	TGTGCCTATTGTCCCCCCGGGGCCTACGAGCAGTACTTC	CAYCPPGAYEQYF
TRBJ2-7	TRBV19	TRBD2	TGTGCCAGTAGTATAGATTCCAGCGGGAGCGTCGAGCAGTACTTC	CASSIDSSGSVEQYF
TRBJ1-2	TRBV9	.	TGTGCCAGCAGCGTAGTGATGGGGGCCCTTAACTATGGCTACACCTTC	CASSVVMGALNYGYTF
TRBJ2-3	TRBV19	TRBD1	TGTGCCAGTAGTCCATTCAGGGGGAGCACAGATACGCAGTATTTT	CASSPFRGSTDTQYF
TRBJ2-1	TRBV6-1	.	TGTGCCAGCAGCCAGACGGTAGCGGAATACAATGAGCAGTTCTTC	CASSQTVAEYNEQFF
TRBJ1-6	TRBV7-2	.	TGTGCCAGCAGCTTAGGCCAGGGAAGGGCACCCCTCCACTTT	CASSLGQGRAPLHF
TRBJ2-3	TRBV19	.	TGTGCCAGTAGTATAATGACTAGTTCAGATACGCAGTATTTT	CASSIMTSSDTQYF
TRBJ2-1	TRBV6-5	TRBD2	TGTGCCAGCAGCTACGGGGCGGGAGGCCACAATGAGCAGTTCTTC	CASSYGAGGHNEQFF
TRBJ2-7	TRBV18	.	TGTGCCAGCTCACCACTGGGGACACCTTCGCAGGAGCAGTACTTC	CASSPLGTPSQEQYF
TRBJ2-5	TRBV7-2	.	TGTGCCAGCAGGCCGACAGGCCTTAGCCGTGAGGAGACCCAGTACTTC	CASRPTGLSREETQYF
TRBJ2-7	TRBV6-5	TRBD1	TGTGCCAGCCGGGACAGGGCCTACGAGCAGTACTTC	CASRDRAYEQYF
TRBJ1-6	TRBV6-1	TRBD1	TGTGCCAGCAGTGAAAGGTCCGGGACAGCCTATAATTCACCCCTCCACTTT	CASSERSGTAYNSPLHF
TRBJ2-7	TRBV5-1	TRBD2	TGCGCCAGCAGCACTGGGGGACTAGCCCCTTTGAGAGAGCAGTACTTC	CASSTGGLAPLREQYF
TRBJ2-5	TRBV30	.	TGTGCCTGGAGTGTAGGCCAGGGATTCGAGACCCAGTACTTC	CAWSVGQGFETQYF